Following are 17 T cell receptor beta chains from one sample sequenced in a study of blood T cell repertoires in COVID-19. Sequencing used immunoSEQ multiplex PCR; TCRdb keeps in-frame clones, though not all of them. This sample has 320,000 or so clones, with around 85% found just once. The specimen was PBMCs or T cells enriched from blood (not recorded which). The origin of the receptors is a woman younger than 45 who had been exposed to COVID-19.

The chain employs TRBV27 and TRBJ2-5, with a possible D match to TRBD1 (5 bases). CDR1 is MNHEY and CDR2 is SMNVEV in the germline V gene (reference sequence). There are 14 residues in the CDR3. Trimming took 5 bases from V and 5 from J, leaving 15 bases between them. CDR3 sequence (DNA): TGTGCCAGCAGTGCTCGCAGGGTCGGGGAGACCCAGTACTTC. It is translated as CASSARRVGETQYF.

CDR3 coding DNA: TGTGCCAGCAGTTACATCCTGACAGGGGTGGATGGCTACACCTTC. It encodes CASSYILTGVDGYTF. The chain couples TRBV6-5 to TRBJ1-2; 8 bases fit TRBD1. Germline trimming cut 2 bases from V and 6 bases from J; bases unmatched to any gene: 8. Germline CDR1 reads MNHEY; CDR2 reads SVGAGI. The CDR3 has 15 amino acids.

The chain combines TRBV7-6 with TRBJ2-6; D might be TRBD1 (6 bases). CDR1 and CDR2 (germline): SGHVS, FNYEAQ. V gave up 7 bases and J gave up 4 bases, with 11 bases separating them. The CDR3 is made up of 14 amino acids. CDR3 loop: CASTRGSGANVLTF. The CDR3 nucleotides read TGTGCCAGCACTAGGGGGTCCGGGGCCAACGTCCTGACTTTC.

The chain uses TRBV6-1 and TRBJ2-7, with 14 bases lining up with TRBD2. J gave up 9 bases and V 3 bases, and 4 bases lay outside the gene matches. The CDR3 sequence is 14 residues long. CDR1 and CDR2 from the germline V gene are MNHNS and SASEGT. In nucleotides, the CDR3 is TGTGCCAGCAGTGAGGGGACTAGCGGGAGATGGCAGTACTTC. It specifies CASSEGTSGRWQYF.

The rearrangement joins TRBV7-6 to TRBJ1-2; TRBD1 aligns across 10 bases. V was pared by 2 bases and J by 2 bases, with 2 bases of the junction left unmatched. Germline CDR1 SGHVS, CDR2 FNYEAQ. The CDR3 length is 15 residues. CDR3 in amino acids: CASSLRTGGNYGYTF. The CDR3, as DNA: TGTGCCAGCAGCTTAAGGACAGGGGGGAACTATGGCTACACCTTC.

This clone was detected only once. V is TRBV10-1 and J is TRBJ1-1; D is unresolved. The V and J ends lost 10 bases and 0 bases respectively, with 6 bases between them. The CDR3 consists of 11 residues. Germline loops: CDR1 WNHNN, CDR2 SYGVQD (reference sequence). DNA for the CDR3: TGCGCCACGGTTATGAACACTGAAGCTTTCTTT. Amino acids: CATVMNTEAFF.

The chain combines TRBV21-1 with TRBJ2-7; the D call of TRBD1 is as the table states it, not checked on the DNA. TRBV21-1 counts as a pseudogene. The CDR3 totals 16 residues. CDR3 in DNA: TGTGCCAGCAGAACTTTTGGGGCAGGGGACTCCTACGAGCAGTACTTC. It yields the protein CASRTFGAGDSYEQYF.

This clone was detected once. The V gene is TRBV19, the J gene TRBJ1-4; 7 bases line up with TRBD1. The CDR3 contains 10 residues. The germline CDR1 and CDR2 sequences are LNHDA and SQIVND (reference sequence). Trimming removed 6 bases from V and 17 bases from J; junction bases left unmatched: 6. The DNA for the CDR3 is TGTGCCAGTAGCCAGGACAGGATTTTTTTT. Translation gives CASSQDRIFF.

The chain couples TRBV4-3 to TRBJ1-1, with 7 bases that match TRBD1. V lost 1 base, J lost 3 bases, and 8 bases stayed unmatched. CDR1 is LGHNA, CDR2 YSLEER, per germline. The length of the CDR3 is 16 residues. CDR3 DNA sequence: TGCGCCAGCAGCCAAGGCCGGGCAGGACAGGACACTGAAGCTTTCTTT. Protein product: CASSQGRAGQDTEAFF.

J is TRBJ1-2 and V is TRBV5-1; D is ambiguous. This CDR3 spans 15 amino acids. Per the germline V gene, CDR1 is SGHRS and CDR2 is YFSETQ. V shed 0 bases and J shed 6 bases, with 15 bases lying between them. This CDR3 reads CASSLAARINHGYTF. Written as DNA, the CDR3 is TGCGCCAGCAGCTTGGCCGCCAGGATAAACCATGGCTACACCTTC.

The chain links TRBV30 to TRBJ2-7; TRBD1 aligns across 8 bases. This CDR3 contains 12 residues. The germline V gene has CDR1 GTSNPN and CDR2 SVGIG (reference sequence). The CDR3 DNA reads TGTGCACTGGACAGGGCGCCCTACGAGCAGTACTTC. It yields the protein CALDRAPYEQYF.

In nucleotides, the CDR3 is TGCGCCAGCAGCCCCAACCCAGGGGGCCAAGAGACCCAGTACTTC. Amino acid sequence: CASSPNPGGQETQYF. This chain connects TRBV4-1 to TRBJ2-5; 7 positions agree with TRBD1. CDR1 and CDR2 from the germline V gene are MGHRA and YSYEKL. V trimming: 4 bases; J trimming: 1 base; junction bases outside the gene matches: 6. The CDR3 totals 15 residues.

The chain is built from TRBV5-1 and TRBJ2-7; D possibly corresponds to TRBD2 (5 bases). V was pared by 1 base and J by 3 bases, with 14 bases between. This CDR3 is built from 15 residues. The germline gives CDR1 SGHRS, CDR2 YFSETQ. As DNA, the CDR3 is TGCGCCAGCAGCTTGCGGGAAAGGATAAGCTACGAGCAGTACTTC. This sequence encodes CASSLRERISYEQYF.

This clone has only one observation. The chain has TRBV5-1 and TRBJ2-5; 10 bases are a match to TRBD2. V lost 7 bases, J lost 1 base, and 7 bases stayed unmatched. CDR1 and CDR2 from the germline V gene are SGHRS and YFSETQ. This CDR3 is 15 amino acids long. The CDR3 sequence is CASSWASGGQETQYF. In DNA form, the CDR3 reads TGCGCCAGCTCGTGGGCTAGCGGGGGCCAAGAGACCCAGTACTTC.

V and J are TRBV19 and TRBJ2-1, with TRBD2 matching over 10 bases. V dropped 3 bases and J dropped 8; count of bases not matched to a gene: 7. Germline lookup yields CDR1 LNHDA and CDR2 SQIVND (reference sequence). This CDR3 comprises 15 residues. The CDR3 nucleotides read TGTGCCAGTAGTATGAGCGGGAGGGCTGGTGATGAGCAGTTCTTC. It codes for CASSMSGRAGDEQFF. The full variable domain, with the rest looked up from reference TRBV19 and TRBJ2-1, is DGGITQSPKYLFRKEGQNVTLSCEQNLNHDAMYWYRQDPGQGLRLIYYSQIVNDFQKGDIAEGYSVSREKKESFPLTVTSAQKNPTAFYLCASSMSGRAGDEQFFGPGTRLTVL.

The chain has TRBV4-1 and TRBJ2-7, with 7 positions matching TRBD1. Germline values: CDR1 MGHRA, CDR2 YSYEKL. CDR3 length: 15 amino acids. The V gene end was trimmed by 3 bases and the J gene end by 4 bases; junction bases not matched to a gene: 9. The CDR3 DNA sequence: TGCGCCAGCAGCCAGAAAGGGACAGTCGTGTACGAGCAGTACTTC. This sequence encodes CASSQKGTVVYEQYF.

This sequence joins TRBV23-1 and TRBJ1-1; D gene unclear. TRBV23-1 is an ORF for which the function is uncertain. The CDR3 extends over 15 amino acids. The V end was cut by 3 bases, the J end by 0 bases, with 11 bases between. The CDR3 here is CASSHKRVLNTEAFF. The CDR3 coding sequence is TGCGCCAGCAGTCATAAGAGGGTATTGAACACTGAAGCTTTCTTT.